One sample yielded the 17 T cell receptor beta chains listed below, sequenced in a study of OX40 agonist ivuxolimab in advanced cancers. Only in-frame clones appear in the TCRdb table, and some are missing; sequencing was by immunoSEQ multiplex PCR. The sample contains approximately 84,000 clones, just over 90% of which appear only once. Material: CD4+ or CD8+ T cells sorted from blood, obtained in a trial of the OX40 agonist ivuxolimab. These receptors were collected from an adult with an advanced solid tumor such as melanoma, head and neck, liver or kidney cancer.

The chain uses TRBV2 and TRBJ1-2; D is unclear. The ends were cut back, 3 bases at V and 0 bases at J, with 11 bases in the middle. There are 15 residues in the CDR3. Germline V CDR1 and CDR2: SNHLY, FYNNEI. The CDR3 DNA is TGTGCCAGCAGTGAGCAGACATTAGCTAACTATGGCTACACCTTC. Protein product: CASSEQTLANYGYTF.

This clone was seen a single time. The genes are TRBV29-1 and TRBJ2-7; D uncertain. Trimming left V 0 bases short and J 7 bases short, with 7 bases between. Per germline, CDR1 SQVTM and CDR2 ANQGSEA. This CDR3 region has 11 residues. Written as DNA, the CDR3 is TGCAGCGTTGAAGATCTTCGAGAGCAGTACTTC. This translates into CSVEDLREQYF.

V usage is TRBV19 and J usage is TRBJ1-2, with D possibly being TRBD1 (5 bases). Per the germline V gene, CDR1 is LNHDA and CDR2 is SQIVND (reference sequence). Trimming took 6 bases from V and 8 from J, leaving 22 bases between them. There are 15 residues in the CDR3. CDR3 residues: CASSPIRGVMRGYTF. CDR3 DNA sequence: TGTGCCAGTAGCCCAATCCGGGGGGTAATGAGGGGCTACACCTTC.

The CDR3 loop is CASSSYNNEQFF. The CDR3 region has the DNA TGTGCCAGCAGCTCCTATAACAATGAGCAGTTCTTC. This chain uses TRBV11-2 with TRBJ2-1; D is unresolved. The V gene's germline CDR1 is SGHAT and CDR2 FQNNGV. The CDR3 runs 12 residues. The germline V and J ends were trimmed by 4 bases and 5 bases, with 6 bases remaining between them. Full variable domain (outside the CDR3, taken from reference TRBV11-2 and TRBJ2-1): EAGVAQSPRYKIIEKRQSVAFWCNPISGHATLYWYQQILGQGPKLLIQFQNNGVVDDSQLPKDRFSAERLKGVDSTLKIQPAKLEDSAVYLCASSSYNNEQFFGPGTRLTVL.

CDR3 in DNA: TGTGCCTGGAGTGTACAGGGAGCTAACTATGGCTACACCTTC. Its translation is CAWSVQGANYGYTF. V usage is TRBV30 and J usage is TRBJ1-2; the D gene is possibly TRBD1 (6 bases). Germline V lookup: CDR1 GTSNPN, CDR2 SVGIG (reference sequence). Trimming left V 0 bases short and J 0 bases short, with 8 bases between. The CDR3 extends over 14 amino acids.

The chain recombines TRBV28 with TRBJ1-1, with 7 bases lining up with TRBD1. The J segment lost 4 bases and the V segment lost 4 bases, leaving 9 bases of the junction unmatched. The V gene's germline CDR1 is MDHEN and CDR2 SYDVKM. The CDR3 totals 15 residues. As DNA, the CDR3 is TGTGCCAGCAGTTCGTACAACAGGGGCCTCACTGAAGCTTTCTTT. Encoded protein: CASSSYNRGLTEAFF.

The chain links TRBV11-3 to TRBJ1-1, with TRBD1 matching 10 bases. The trim removed 1 base at V and 3 bases at J, leaving 2 bases unmatched. This CDR3 has 15 amino acids. Germline-derived CDR1 and CDR2 are SGHNT and YENEEA. In nucleotides, the CDR3 is TGTGCCAGCAGCTTAGGAGGGACAGGGGACACTGAAGCTTTCTTT. Translation: CASSLGGTGDTEAFF.

The chain uses TRBV6-5 and TRBJ2-3, with D perhaps TRBD2 (5 bases). V was cut by 6 bases and J by 4 bases, with 14 bases left in between. Looked up from germline, CDR1 is MNHEY and CDR2 is SVGAGI. The CDR3 has 14 residues. CDR3 loop: CASRRESRSDTQYF. CDR3 nucleotide sequence: TGTGCCAGCAGGAGGGAGTCGAGATCAGATACGCAGTATTTT.

The rearrangement joins TRBV7-9 to TRBJ1-3, with D uncertain. Germline CDR1 reads SEHNR; CDR2 reads FQNEAQ (reference sequence). The V gene lost 3 bases and the J gene lost 3 bases, with 3 bases spanning the gap. The CDR3 sequence is 12 residues long. This chain's CDR3 is CASSFGGNTIYF. The CDR3 coding sequence is TGTGCCAGCAGCTTTGGTGGAAACACCATATATTTT.

CDR3 in amino acids: CASRPTGGVGYTF. The CDR3 DNA reads TGTGCCAGCAGGCCAACAGGGGGCGTAGGCTACACCTTC. The V gene is TRBV6-5, the J gene TRBJ1-2; 9 nucleotides line up with TRBD1. The CDR3 length is 13 residues. The ends lost 6 bases at V and 8 bases at J; junction bases unmatched: 7. Germline-derived CDR1 and CDR2 are MNHEY and SVGAGI.

The chain links TRBV19 to TRBJ2-2, with D maybe TRBD2 (5 bases). The CDR3 is 14 amino acids. Germline assignment: CDR1 LNHDA and CDR2 SQIVND (reference sequence). V lost 5 bases to trimming and J lost 4 bases, with 11 bases between them. For the CDR3, the DNA is TGTGCCAGTAGTGACTGGAGCGGCACCGGGGAGCTGTTTTTT. Amino acid sequence: CASSDWSGTGELFF.

V usage is TRBV7-2 and J usage is TRBJ1-4; D is unresolved. V was shortened by 5 bases and J by 8 bases, with 18 bases between the two germline ends. CDR3 length: 15 residues. From germline, CDR1 is SGHTA and CDR2 FQGNSA. The DNA for the CDR3 is TGTGCCAGCAGCATATCCCCGGGAGTGCGGGAAAAACTGTTTTTT. It translates to CASSISPGVREKLFF.

This chain connects TRBV4-2 to TRBJ1-6; 9 nucleotides align to TRBD1. V lost 1 base, J lost 9 bases, and 1 base stayed unmatched. The CDR3 is made up of 14 amino acids. The germline V gene has CDR1 LGHNA and CDR2 YNFKEQ. CDR3 DNA sequence: TGTGCCAGCAGCCAAGGACAGGGGGGTTCACCCCTCCACTTT. Amino acid sequence: CASSQGQGGSPLHF.

The chain carries TRBV5-4 and TRBJ2-7, with 15 bases aligning to TRBD2. CDR1 SGHNT and CDR2 YYREEE come from the germline V gene (reference sequence). This CDR3 is 17 amino acids long. The ends lost 2 bases at V and 7 bases at J; junction bases unmatched: 10. In nucleotides, the CDR3 is TGTGCCAGCAGCTTTGGACTAGCGGGAGGGCCGGTCACAGAGCAGTACTTC. This translates into CASSFGLAGGPVTEQYF.

The CDR3 DNA reads TGCGCCAGCAGCTTGGGACTAGCGGGAGGGGAAGAGACCCAGTACTTC. Translation: CASSLGLAGGEETQYF. The chain links TRBV5-1 to TRBJ2-5, with 14 bases aligning to TRBD2. Looked up from germline, CDR1 is SGHRS and CDR2 is YFSETQ. The CDR3 is 16 residues long. V dropped 0 bases and J dropped 3; count of bases not matched to a gene: 1.

V usage is TRBV18 and J usage is TRBJ1-2; 11 bases map to TRBD1. There are 16 residues in the CDR3. Germline CDR1 reads KGHSH; CDR2 reads LQKENI. After removal of 3 bases from V and 6 bases from J, the junction contained 9 bases not matched to a gene. The CDR3 here is CASSPRTGGAMDGYTF. The CDR3 DNA reads TGTGCCAGCTCACCGAGGACAGGGGGCGCAATGGATGGCTACACCTTC.

This chain joins TRBV7-8 and TRBJ2-7; TRBD1 matches at 8 bases. The trim removed 2 bases at V and 7 bases at J, leaving 7 bases unmatched. Germline CDR1 and CDR2: SGHVS and FQNEAQ. The CDR3 contains 14 residues. CDR3 in DNA: TGTGCCAGCAGCTTACCAGGGGGCTCGGGGGAGCAGTACTTC. Residues: CASSLPGGSGEQYF.